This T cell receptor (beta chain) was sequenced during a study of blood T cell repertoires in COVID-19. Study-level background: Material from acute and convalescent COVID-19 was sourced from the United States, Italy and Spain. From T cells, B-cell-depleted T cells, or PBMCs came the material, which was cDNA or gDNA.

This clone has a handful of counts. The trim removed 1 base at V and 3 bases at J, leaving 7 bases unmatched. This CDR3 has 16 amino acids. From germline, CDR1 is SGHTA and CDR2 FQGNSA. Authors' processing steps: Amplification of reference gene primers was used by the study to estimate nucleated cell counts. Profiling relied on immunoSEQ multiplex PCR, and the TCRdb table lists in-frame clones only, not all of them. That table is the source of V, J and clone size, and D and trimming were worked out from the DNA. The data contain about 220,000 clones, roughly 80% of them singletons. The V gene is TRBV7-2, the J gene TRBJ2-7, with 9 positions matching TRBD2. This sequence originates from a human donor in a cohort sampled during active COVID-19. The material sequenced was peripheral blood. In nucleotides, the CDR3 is TGTGCCAGCAGCTTAGAGGCTAGCGGGAAGGGCTACGAGCAGTACTTC. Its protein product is CASSLEASGKGYEQYF.